This T cell receptor (beta chain) was observed in a study of neurological immune-mediated disorders. Study-level findings and limits: The level of TCR clonal expansion was highest in patients with HTLV-1-associated myelopathy and lowest in multiple sclerosis, where it fell below the level seen in healthy controls.

This clonotype occurred many times. The antigen remains unidentified. V was clipped by 4 bases and J by 1 base; unmatched bases: 8. The germline gives CDR1 SGHRS, CDR2 YFSETQ. This CDR3 is 17 amino acids long. TCRdb processed the 5' RACE reads anew with MiXCR; each CDR3 protein has one entry. Of 50,000 to 65,000 distinct CDR3 sequences detected, roughly 3.5% appear once; the ten largest clones hold less than 2%. Material for sequencing was PBMCs. The J gene is TRBJ1-1, the V gene TRBV5-1; TRBD1 aligns across 12 bases. The sequence derives from a man aged 30-40 years with multiple sclerosis. CDR3 amino acids: CASSLLGQGASNTEAFF. As DNA, the CDR3 is TGCGCCAGCAGCCTCTTGGGACAGGGGGCTTCGAACACTGAAGCTTTCTTT.